The 3 T cell receptor beta chains listed next were all sequenced from one sample in a study of human T cells and chemical hapten exposure (dated by TCRdb to the early 2020s). The time point label, as the study defines it: patch test 2, 6 weeks after DPC sensitization. Reading the label with the study, this specimen's treatment or condition is: therapeutic diphenylcyclopropenone sensitization with weekly scalp DPC. Libraries were prepared through RACE. Sequencing was performed on a NextSeq 500. TCRdb trimmed public reads at Q25 via fastp, called clones via MiXCR and kept in-frame beta chains. Every entry covers one CDR3 protein and lists the most common genes and DNA from its rows. The table for this sample lists about 69,000 distinct CDR3 sequences; under 13% of them were counted only once. The ten largest clones add up to roughly 7% of the sample. This specimen was whole blood, taken in connection with sensitization to the hapten diphenylcyclopropenone (DPC). The receptor source for this set is a woman aged 45-60 years with alopecia areata. Some clones in this sample may be carry-over from other donors' samples.

This clonotype was seen many times. The chain employs TRBV2 and TRBJ2-1; TRBD2 matches at 7 bases. Germline CDR1 is SNHLY and CDR2 is FYNNEI. V lost 8 bases, J lost 0 bases, and 7 bases stayed unmatched. The CDR3 is 15 amino acids. Written as DNA, the CDR3 is TGTGCCAGCGCTCCTAGCGGACCCTCCTACAATGAGCAGTTCTTC. Protein sequence: CASAPSGPSYNEQFF.

The genes are TRBV11-2 and TRBJ2-3, with D possibly TRBD2 on 6 matching bases. Germline CDR1 reads SGHAT; CDR2 reads FQNNGV. V lost 3 bases and J 6 bases, leaving 13 bases between the germline ends. The CDR3 is 14 residues long. The CDR3 region is CASSLTPRGDTQYF. DNA for the CDR3: TGTGCCAGCAGCTTGACACCACGGGGGGATACGCAGTATTTT. Drawing the rest from reference TRBV11-2 and TRBJ2-3, the complete variable domain is EAGVAQSPRYKIIEKRQSVAFWCNPISGHATLYWYQQILGQGPKLLIQFQNNGVVDDSQLPKDRFSAERLKGVDSTLKIQPAKLEDSAVYLCASSLTPRGDTQYFGPGTRLTVL.

This sequence joins TRBV19 and TRBJ2-2; D is tentatively TRBD1 or TRBD2 (5 bases each). CDR1 is LNHDA, CDR2 SQIVND, per germline (reference sequence). This CDR3 spans 13 amino acids. Trimming shortened V by 4 bases and J by 4 bases, and 7 bases separated the two germline ends. The CDR3 reads CASSRGVTGELFF. The CDR3 bases are TGTGCCAGTAGTAGAGGGGTCACCGGGGAGCTGTTTTTT.